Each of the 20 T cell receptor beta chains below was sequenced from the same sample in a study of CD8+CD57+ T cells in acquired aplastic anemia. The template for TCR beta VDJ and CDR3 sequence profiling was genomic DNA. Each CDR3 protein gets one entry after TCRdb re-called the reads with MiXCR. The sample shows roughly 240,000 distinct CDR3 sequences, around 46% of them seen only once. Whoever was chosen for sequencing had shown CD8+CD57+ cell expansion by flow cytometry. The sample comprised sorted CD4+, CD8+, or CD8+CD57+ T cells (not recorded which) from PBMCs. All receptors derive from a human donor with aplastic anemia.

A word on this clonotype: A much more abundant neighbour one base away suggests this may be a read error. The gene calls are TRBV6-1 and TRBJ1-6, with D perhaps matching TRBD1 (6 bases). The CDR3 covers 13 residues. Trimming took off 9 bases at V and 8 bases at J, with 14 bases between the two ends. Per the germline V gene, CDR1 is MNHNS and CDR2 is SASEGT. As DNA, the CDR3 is TGTGCCAGTTCCCCAGGGGCTTATTCACCCCTCCACTTT. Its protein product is CASSPGAYSPLHF.

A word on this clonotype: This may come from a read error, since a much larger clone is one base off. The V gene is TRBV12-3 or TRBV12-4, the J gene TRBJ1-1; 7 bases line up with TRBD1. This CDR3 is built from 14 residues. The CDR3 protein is CASGRDRANTGAFF. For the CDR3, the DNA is TGTGCCAGCGGACGTGACAGGGCGAACACTGGAGCTTTCTTT.

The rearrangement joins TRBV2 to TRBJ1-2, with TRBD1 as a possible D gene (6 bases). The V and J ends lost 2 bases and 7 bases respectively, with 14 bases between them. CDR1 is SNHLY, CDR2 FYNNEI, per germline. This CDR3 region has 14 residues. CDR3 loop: CASSELGGQAGYTF. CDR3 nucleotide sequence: TGTGCCAGCAGTGAATTAGGGGGGCAGGCTGGCTACACCTTC.

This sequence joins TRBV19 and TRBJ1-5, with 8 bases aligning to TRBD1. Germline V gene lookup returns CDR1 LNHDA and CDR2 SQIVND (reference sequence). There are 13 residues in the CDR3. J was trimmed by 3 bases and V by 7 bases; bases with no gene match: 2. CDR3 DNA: TGTGCCAGTATGGACAGGGACAATCAGCCCCAGCATTTT. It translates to CASMDRDNQPQHF.

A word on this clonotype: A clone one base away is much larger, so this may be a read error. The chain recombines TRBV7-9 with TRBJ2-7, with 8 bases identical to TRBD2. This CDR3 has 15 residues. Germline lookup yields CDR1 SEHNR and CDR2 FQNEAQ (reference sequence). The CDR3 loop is CASSPSAGEDYGQYF. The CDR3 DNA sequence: TGTGCCAGCAGCCCCTCAGCGGGAGAGGATTACGGGCAGTACTTC.

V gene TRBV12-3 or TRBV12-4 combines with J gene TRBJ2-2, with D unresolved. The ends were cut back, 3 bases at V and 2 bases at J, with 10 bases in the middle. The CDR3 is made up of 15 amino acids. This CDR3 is CASSFHTGNTGELFF. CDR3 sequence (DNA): TGTGCCAGCAGTTTCCATACCGGAAACACCGGGGAGCTGTTTTTT.

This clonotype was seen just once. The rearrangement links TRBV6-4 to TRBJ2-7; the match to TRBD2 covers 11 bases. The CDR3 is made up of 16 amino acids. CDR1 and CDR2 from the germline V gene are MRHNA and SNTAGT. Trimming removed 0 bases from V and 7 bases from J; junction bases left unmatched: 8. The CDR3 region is CASSDSSGGADNEQYF. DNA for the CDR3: TGTGCCAGCAGTGACTCTAGCGGGGGGGCCGACAATGAGCAGTACTTC.

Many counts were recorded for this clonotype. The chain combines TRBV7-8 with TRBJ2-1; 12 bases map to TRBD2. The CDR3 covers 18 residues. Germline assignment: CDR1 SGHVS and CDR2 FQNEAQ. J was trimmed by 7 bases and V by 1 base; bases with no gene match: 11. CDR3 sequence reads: CASSLVFLAGGKGNEQFF. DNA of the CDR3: TGTGCCAGCAGCTTAGTTTTCCTAGCGGGAGGGAAGGGGAATGAGCAGTTCTTC.

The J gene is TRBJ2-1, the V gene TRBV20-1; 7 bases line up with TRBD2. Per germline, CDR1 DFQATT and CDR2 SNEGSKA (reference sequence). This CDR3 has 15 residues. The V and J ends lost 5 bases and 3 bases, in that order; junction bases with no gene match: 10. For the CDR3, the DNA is TGCAGTGCTGGCCTAGCGGAGAGATTCTACAATGAGCAGTTCTTC. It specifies CSAGLAERFYNEQFF.

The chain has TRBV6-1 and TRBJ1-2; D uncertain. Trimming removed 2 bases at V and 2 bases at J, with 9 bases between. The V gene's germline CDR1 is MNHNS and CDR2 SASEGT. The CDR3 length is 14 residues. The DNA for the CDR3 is TGTGCCAGCAGTGAATTAGTCGACAACTATGGCTACACCTTC. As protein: CASSELVDNYGYTF.

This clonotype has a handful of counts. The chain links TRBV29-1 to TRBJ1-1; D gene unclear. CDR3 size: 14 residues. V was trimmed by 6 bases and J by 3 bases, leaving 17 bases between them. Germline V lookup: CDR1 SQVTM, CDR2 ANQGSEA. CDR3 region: CSVVFLWWDTEAFF. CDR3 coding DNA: TGCAGCGTCGTCTTCCTTTGGTGGGACACTGAAGCTTTCTTT. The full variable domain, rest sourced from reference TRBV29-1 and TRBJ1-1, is SAVISQKPSRDICQRGTSLTIQCQVDSQVTMMFWYRQQPGQSLTLIATANQGSEATYESGFVIDKFPISRPNLTFSTLTVSNMSPEDSSIYLCSVVFLWWDTEAFFGQGTRLTVV.

The CDR3 loop is CASRVGGGADYEQYF. The CDR3 region has the DNA TGTGCCAGCAGAGTAGGTGGGGGGGCAGACTACGAGCAGTACTTC. This chain joins TRBV2 and TRBJ2-7; D possibly corresponds to TRBD2 (7 bases). This CDR3 has 15 residues. The germline V gene encodes CDR1 SNHLY and CDR2 FYNNEI. The ends were cut back, 6 bases at V and 3 bases at J, with 18 bases in the middle.

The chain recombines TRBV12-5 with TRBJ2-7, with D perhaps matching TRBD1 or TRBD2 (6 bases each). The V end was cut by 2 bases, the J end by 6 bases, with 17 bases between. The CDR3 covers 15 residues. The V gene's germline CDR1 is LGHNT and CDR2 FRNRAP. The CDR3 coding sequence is TGTGCTAGTGGTTTGACAGGGACTCCCGTTGGCGAGCAGTACGTC. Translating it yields CASGLTGTPVGEQYV.

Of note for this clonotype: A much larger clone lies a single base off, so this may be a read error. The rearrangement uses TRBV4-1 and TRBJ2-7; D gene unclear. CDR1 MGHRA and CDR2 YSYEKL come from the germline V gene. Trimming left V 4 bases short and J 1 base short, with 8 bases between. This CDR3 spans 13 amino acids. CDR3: CASSLTASYEQYV. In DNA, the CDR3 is TGCGCCAGCAGCCTTACAGCTTCCTACGAGCAGTACGTC.

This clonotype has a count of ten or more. CDR3 amino acids: CASTDRGASYEQYF. The CDR3 DNA is TGTGCCAGCACTGACAGGGGAGCGTCCTACGAGCAGTACTTC. V usage is TRBV6-5 and J usage is TRBJ2-7; TRBD1 aligns across 8 bases. The J segment lost 1 base and the V segment lost 7 bases, leaving 6 bases of the junction unmatched. The CDR3 consists of 14 residues. CDR1 MNHEY and CDR2 SVGAGI come from the germline V gene.

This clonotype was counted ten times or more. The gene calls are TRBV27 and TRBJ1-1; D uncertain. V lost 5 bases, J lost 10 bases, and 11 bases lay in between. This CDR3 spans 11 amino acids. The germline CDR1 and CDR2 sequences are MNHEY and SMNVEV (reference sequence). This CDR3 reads CASSNSGSAFF. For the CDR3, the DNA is TGTGCCAGCAGTAACTCAGGCTCAGCTTTCTTT.

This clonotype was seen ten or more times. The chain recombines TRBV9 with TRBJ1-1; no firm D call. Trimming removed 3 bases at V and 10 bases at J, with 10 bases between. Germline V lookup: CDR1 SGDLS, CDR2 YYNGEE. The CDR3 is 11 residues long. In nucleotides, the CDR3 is TGTGCCAGCAGCGGTCTCTCAGGAGCTTTCTTT. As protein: CASSGLSGAFF.

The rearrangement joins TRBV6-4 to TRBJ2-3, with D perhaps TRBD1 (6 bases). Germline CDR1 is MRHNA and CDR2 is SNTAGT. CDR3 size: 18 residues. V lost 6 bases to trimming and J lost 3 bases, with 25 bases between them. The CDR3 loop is CASSLLFRTGRGTDTQYF. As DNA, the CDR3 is TGTGCCAGCAGCCTACTCTTCCGAACAGGGAGAGGAACAGATACGCAGTATTTT.

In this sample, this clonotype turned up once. The CDR3 region has the DNA TGTGCCACCAGCAAAGGACAGGGGTCAGGAGTAGATACGCAGTTCTTC. Residues: CATSKGQGSGVDTQFF. The J gene is TRBJ2-1, the V gene TRBV15, with 9 bases that match TRBD1. In germline, CDR1 is LNHNV, CDR2 YYDKDF (reference sequence). The CDR3 totals 16 residues. With V trimmed by 4 bases and J by 12 bases, 16 bases remained unmatched.

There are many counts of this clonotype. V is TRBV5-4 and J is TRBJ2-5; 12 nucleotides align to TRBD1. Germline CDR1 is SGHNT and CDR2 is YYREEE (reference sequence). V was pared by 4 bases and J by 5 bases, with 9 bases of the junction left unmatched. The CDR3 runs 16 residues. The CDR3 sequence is CASSLRRDRGLETQYF. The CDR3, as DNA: TGTGCCAGCAGCCTTCGCCGGGACAGGGGGCTTGAGACCCAGTACTTC.